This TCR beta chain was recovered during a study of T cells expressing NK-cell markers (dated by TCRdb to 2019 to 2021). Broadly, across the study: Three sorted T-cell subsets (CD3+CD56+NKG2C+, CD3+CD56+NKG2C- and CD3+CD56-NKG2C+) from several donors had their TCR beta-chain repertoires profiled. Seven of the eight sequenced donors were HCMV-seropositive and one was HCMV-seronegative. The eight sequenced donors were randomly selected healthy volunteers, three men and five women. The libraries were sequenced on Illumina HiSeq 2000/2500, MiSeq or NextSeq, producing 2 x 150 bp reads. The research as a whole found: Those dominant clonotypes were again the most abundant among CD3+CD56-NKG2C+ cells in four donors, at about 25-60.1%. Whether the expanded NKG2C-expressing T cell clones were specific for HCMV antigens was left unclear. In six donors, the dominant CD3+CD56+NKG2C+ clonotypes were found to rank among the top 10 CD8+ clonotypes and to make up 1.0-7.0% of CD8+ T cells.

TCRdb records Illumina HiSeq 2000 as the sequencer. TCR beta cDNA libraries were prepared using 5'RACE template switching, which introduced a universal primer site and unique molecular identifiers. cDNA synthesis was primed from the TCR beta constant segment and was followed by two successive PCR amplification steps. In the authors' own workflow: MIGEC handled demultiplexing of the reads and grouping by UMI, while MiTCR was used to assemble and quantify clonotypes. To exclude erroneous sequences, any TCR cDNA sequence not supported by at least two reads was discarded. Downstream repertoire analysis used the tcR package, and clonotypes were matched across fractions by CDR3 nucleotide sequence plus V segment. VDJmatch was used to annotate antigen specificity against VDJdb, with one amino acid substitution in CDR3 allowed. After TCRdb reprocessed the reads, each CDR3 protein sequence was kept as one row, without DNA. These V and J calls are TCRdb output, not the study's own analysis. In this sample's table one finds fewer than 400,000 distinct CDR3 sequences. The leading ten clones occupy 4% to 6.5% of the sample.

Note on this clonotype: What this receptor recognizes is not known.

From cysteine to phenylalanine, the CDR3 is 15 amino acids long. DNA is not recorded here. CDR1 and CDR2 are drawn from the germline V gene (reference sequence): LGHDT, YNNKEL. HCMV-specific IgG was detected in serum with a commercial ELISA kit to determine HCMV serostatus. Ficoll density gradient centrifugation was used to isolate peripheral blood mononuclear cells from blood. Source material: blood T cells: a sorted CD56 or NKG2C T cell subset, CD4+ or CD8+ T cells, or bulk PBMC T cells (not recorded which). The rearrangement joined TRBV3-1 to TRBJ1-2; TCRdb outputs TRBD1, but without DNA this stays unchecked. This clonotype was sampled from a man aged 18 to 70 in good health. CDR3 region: CASSQDPGERDGYTF.